This T cell receptor beta chain was recovered during a study of CD8 T cells in ankylosing spondylitis. Each CDR3 protein gets one entry after TCRdb re-called the 5' RACE reads with MiXCR. The sample has under 300,000 distinct CDR3 sequences; about 10% are singletons. On this clonotype: Antigen: not known.

Germline CDR1 reads MDHEN; CDR2 reads SYDVKM. This CDR3 comprises 16 residues. The junction had 2 bases not matched to a gene; V was cut back by 1 base and J by 0 bases. Points from the study as a whole: Clones linked to the disease showed a CD8+ phenotype. They occurred at relatively low frequencies in peripheral blood.

The sample was blood, either unsorted or a sorted T cell fraction (not recorded which). The V gene is TRBV28, the J gene TRBJ2-1, with TRBD1 matching 8 bases. This TCR came from a male donor with ankylosing spondylitis or in good health (not recorded which). The CDR3 spells CASSLYRGSSYNEQFF. Written as DNA, the CDR3 is TGTGCCAGCAGTTTATACAGGGGGAGCTCCTACAATGAGCAGTTCTTC. The full variable domain, completed using reference TRBV28 and TRBJ2-1, is DVKVTQSSRYLVKRTGEKVFLECVQDMDHENMFWYRQDPGLGLRLIYFSYDVKMKEKGDIPEGYSVSREKKERFSLILESASTNQTSMYLCASSLYRGSSYNEQFFGPGTRLTVL.